The next 21 T cell receptor beta chains were all read from a single sample in a study of blood T cell repertoires in COVID-19. The assay was immunoSEQ multiplex PCR, and TCRdb's table has in-frame clones only and misses some. This table holds approximately 270,000 clones, roughly 90% found once. The sequencing sample was made of PBMCs or T cells enriched from blood (not recorded which). The receptors were sampled from a man aged 40-50 years who had been exposed to COVID-19.

The V and J genes are TRBV19 and TRBJ1-5; D is ambiguous. The CDR3 length is 17 residues. V lost 5 bases to trimming and J lost 0 bases, with 17 bases between them. The germline V gene encodes CDR1 LNHDA and CDR2 SQIVND (reference sequence). CDR3: CASSRRQVEDSNQPQHF. The CDR3 nucleotides read TGTGCCAGTAGTCGCCGGCAGGTGGAGGATAGCAATCAGCCCCAGCATTTT.

The chain uses TRBV6-4 and TRBJ1-1, with 7 bases aligning to TRBD1. The CDR3 totals 12 residues. Trimming at V came to 5 bases and at J to 9 bases, leaving 6 bases not matched to a gene. Germline V gene lookup returns CDR1 MRHNA and CDR2 SNTAGT. CDR3 in DNA: TGTGCCAGCAGTTCAACGACAGGGCAAGCTTTCTTT. Protein sequence: CASSSTTGQAFF.

The chain's CDR3 is CASSQVLTTYNSPLHF. In DNA form, the CDR3 reads TGTGCCAGCAGCCAAGTTCTGACTACCTATAATTCACCCCTCCACTTT. V gene TRBV3-1 (or the pseudogene TRBV3-2) combines with J gene TRBJ1-6; D is ambiguous. The germline V gene has CDR1 LGHDT and CDR2 YNNKEL (reference sequence). The CDR3 is 16 residues long. V was cut by 1 base and J by 2 bases, with 9 bases left in between.

The V gene is TRBV28, the J gene TRBJ1-2; D is ambiguous. Trimming took off 6 bases at V and 8 bases at J, with 13 bases between the two ends. CDR3 length equals 12 residues. CDR1 is MDHEN and CDR2 is SYDVKM in the germline V gene. The CDR3 bases are TGTGCCAGCAGCCTATCTCGGGAGGGCTACACCTTC. Amino acid sequence: CASSLSREGYTF.

V usage is TRBV18 and J usage is TRBJ2-2, with D possibly matching TRBD1 (6 bases). V dropped 3 bases and J dropped 5 bases, with 16 bases sitting between them. Germline loops: CDR1 KGHSH, CDR2 LQKENI. The CDR3 length is 16 residues. CDR3 in DNA: TGTGCCAGCTCACCCCCCAACGTAGGACAGACCGGGGAGCTGTTTTTT. It is translated as CASSPPNVGQTGELFF.

The chain employs TRBV4-2 and TRBJ1-2, with D unresolved. This CDR3 contains 12 residues. With 6 bases removed from V and 5 bases from J, the gap between germline ends came to 10 bases. Germline values: CDR1 LGHNA, CDR2 YNFKEQ. The chain's CDR3 is CASREIGYGYTF. CDR3 DNA sequence: TGTGCCAGCAGGGAAATCGGGTATGGCTACACCTTC.

The rearrangement joins TRBV10-3 to TRBJ2-2; no clear D gene. Germline CDR1 reads ENHRY; CDR2 reads SYGVKD. V was clipped by 4 bases and J by 1 base, with 10 bases between them. The CDR3 covers 15 residues. The CDR3: CAISAVRQNTGELFF. DNA of the CDR3: TGTGCCATCAGTGCAGTCCGACAGAACACCGGGGAGCTGTTTTTT.

The genes are TRBV27 and TRBJ1-1; possible D gene TRBD1, 5 bases. Deletions cut 2 bases from V and 3 bases from J, with 7 bases between. Looked up from germline, CDR1 is MNHEY and CDR2 is SMNVEV (reference sequence). The CDR3 covers 13 residues. CDR3 in amino acids: CASSLQGDTEAFF. In nucleotides, the CDR3 is TGTGCCAGCAGTTTACAGGGTGACACTGAAGCTTTCTTT.

The CDR3 reads CASRAPGTGVSYEQFF. CDR3 DNA: TGTGCCAGCAGGGCCCCCGGGACAGGGGTCAGCTATGAGCAGTTCTTC. The gene calls are TRBV25-1 and TRBJ2-1; 10 positions match TRBD1. V trimming: 6 bases; J trimming: 8 bases; junction bases outside the gene matches: 13. Germline-derived CDR1 and CDR2 are MGHDK and SYGVNS. The CDR3 has 16 amino acids.

The rearrangement uses TRBV4-1 and TRBJ2-2; 10 bases line up with TRBD2. Per the germline V gene, CDR1 is MGHRA and CDR2 is YSYEKL. CDR3 length: 16 amino acids. The V gene end was trimmed by 0 bases and the J gene end by 6 bases; junction bases not matched to a gene: 4. The CDR3, as DNA: TGCGCCAGCAGCCAAGATGCAGCGGGAGGGCCCGGGGAGCTGTTTTTT. This codes for CASSQDAAGGPGELFF.

The V and J genes are TRBV19 and TRBJ1-4, with 8 bases aligning to TRBD1. The germline V gene encodes CDR1 LNHDA and CDR2 SQIVND (reference sequence). This CDR3 contains 12 residues. Unmatched junction bases numbered 7, after V lost 5 bases and J lost 14 bases. The CDR3 DNA reads as TGTGCCAGTAGTCTTCAGACAGGGGACCTGTTTTTT. Its translation is CASSLQTGDLFF.

The chain carries TRBV30 and TRBJ1-1, with 9 bases that match TRBD1. CDR1 is GTSNPN, CDR2 SVGIG, per germline (reference sequence). The junction had 10 bases not matched to a gene; V was cut back by 3 bases and J by 5 bases. The CDR3 has 15 residues. CDR3 nucleotide sequence: TGTGCCTGGAGCATGAAGGACAGGGGTTTTACTGAAGCTTTCTTT. It is translated as CAWSMKDRGFTEAFF.

The rearrangement joins TRBV28 to TRBJ1-2; D is unresolved. V dropped 3 bases and J dropped 4 bases, with 12 bases sitting between them. The germline gives CDR1 MDHEN, CDR2 SYDVKM. The CDR3 totals 14 residues. The CDR3 sequence is CASSFSLQPYGYTF. CDR3 nucleotides: TGTGCCAGCAGTTTTTCATTACAACCCTATGGCTACACCTTC.

The rearrangement uses TRBV10-3 and TRBJ1-5; no reliable D call. There are 15 residues in the CDR3. Germline V CDR1 and CDR2: ENHRY, SYGVKD. The germline V and J ends were trimmed by 2 bases and 4 bases, with 12 bases remaining between them. In DNA, the CDR3 is TGTGCCATCAGTGAGGAGGGTGGTAAGAATCAGCCCCAGCATTTT. Translated: CAISEEGGKNQPQHF.

The V and J genes are TRBV10-3 and TRBJ2-2, with a tentative D call TRBD2 (6 bases). V lost 4 bases to trimming and J lost 2 bases, with 8 bases between them. Germline loops: CDR1 ENHRY, CDR2 SYGVKD. The CDR3 covers 14 residues. CDR3 in amino acids: CAISAGGNTGELFF. DNA for the CDR3: TGTGCCATCAGTGCCGGGGGAAACACCGGGGAGCTGTTTTTT.

J is TRBJ2-7 and V is TRBV5-1; TRBD2 matches at 15 bases. The CDR3 has 15 amino acids. Germline V gene lookup returns CDR1 SGHRS and CDR2 YFSETQ. Trimming cost V 5 bases and J 4 bases; bases outside gene matches: 4. CDR3 protein: CASRSGTSGRYEQYF. Written as DNA, the CDR3 is TGCGCCAGCAGGTCAGGGACTAGCGGGAGGTACGAGCAGTACTTC.

The gene calls are TRBV3-1 (or the pseudogene TRBV3-2) and TRBJ2-1; 8 bases are shared with TRBD2. Germline-derived CDR1 and CDR2 are LGHDT and YNNKEL (reference sequence). V shed 4 bases and J 4 bases; nucleotides not matched to a gene: 6. The CDR3 totals 15 residues. In DNA, the CDR3 is TGTGCCAGCAGCCCAGGGTTAGCGGGATACAATGAGCAGTTCTTC. This sequence encodes CASSPGLAGYNEQFF.

This chain uses TRBV21-1 with TRBJ1-5. TRBV21-1 is tagged as a pseudogene. The CDR3 is 14 residues long. This chain's CDR3 is CARWRGFGNQPQHF. The DNA of the CDR3 is TGTGCCAGATGGAGGGGATTCGGCAATCAGCCCCAGCATTTT.

The gene calls are TRBV14 and TRBJ2-7; the D gene is possibly TRBD2 (5 bases). The length of the CDR3 is 15 residues. Germline V gives CDR1 SGHDN, CDR2 FVKESK. V was cut by 1 base and J by 0 bases, with 10 bases left in between. The CDR3 nucleotides read TGTGCCAGCAGCCAAGGGGCAACTAGCTCCTACGAGCAGTACTTC. It yields the protein CASSQGATSSYEQYF.

The chain employs TRBV7-2 and TRBJ2-3, with 8 bases fitting TRBD2. This CDR3 spans 15 amino acids. The germline V gene has CDR1 SGHTA and CDR2 FQGNSA. V shed 6 bases, J shed 7 bases, and the junction held 12 bases outside the gene matches. The CDR3 region has the DNA TGTGCCAGCAGAACTAGCGGTCAACCACATAATACGCAGTATTTT. Translation: CASRTSGQPHNTQYF.

The chain joins TRBV7-9 to TRBJ2-7; D gene unclear. The CDR3 is made up of 15 amino acids. Trimming cost V 1 base and J 0 bases, with 10 bases left between them. Germline V CDR1 and CDR2: SEHNR, FQNEAQ (reference sequence). In DNA form, the CDR3 reads TGTGCCAGCAGCTTAGATAGCTCGAGCTCCTACGAGCAGTACTTC. Protein: CASSLDSSSSYEQYF.